The clone carrying this T cell receptor beta chain was detected once. After removal of 7 bases from V and 5 bases from J, the junction contained 9 bases not matched to a gene. The CDR3 is 15 residues long. Germline CDR1 and CDR2: SNHLY and FYNNEI. This entry is derived from a study of OX40 agonist ivuxolimab in advanced cancers. About the study: Hepatocellular carcinoma, melanoma, renal cell or head and neck cancer was diagnosed in the dose-escalation patients.

Clones were read by immunoSEQ multiplex PCR, and TCRdb kept only the in-frame ones, dropping some. In the table there are 96,000 or so clones, about four fifths of which are singletons. This specimen consisted of CD4+ or CD8+ T cells sorted from blood, obtained in a trial of the OX40 agonist ivuxolimab. The source is an adult with an advanced solid tumor such as melanoma, head and neck, liver or kidney cancer. The V call is TRBV2, the J call TRBJ2-2, with TRBD1 identical over 8 bases. The CDR3 sequence is CASKKDRAGTGELFF. CDR3 sequence (DNA): TGTGCCAGCAAAAAGGACAGGGCAGGAACCGGGGAGCTGTTTTTT.